The 4 T cell receptor beta chains below were found in one sample sequenced in a study of blood T cell repertoires in COVID-19. Clones were sequenced by immunoSEQ multiplex PCR, and TCRdb holds only the in-frame ones, with some missing. The sample includes some 260,000 clones, around nine tenths of them seen just once. Sequenced input: peripheral blood. These receptors were obtained from a woman in her 70s with COVID-19, enrolled during active disease.

The chain has TRBV19 and TRBJ2-5; D gene uncertain. CDR3 length: 13 residues. V lost 6 bases and J lost 0, with 8 bases in between. Germline V gives CDR1 LNHDA, CDR2 SQIVND (reference sequence). This CDR3 is CASSLSNQETQYF. The CDR3 DNA reads as TGTGCCAGTAGCTTAAGCAACCAAGAGACCCAGTACTTC.

The chain uses TRBV5-1 and TRBJ1-1; a possible D gene is TRBD1 (6 bases). Trimming stripped 5 bases from V and 4 bases from J, with 12 bases between. The CDR3 is 13 residues long. Germline V lookup: CDR1 SGHRS, CDR2 YFSETQ. CDR3: CASRFQGSTEAFF. The CDR3 DNA sequence: TGCGCCAGCAGATTCCAGGGGAGCACTGAAGCTTTCTTT.

In nucleotides, the CDR3 is TGTGCCAGCAACCGCGGGTCCTCCTACAATGAGCAGTTCTTC. Amino acids: CASNRGSSYNEQFF. The rearrangement joins TRBV27 to TRBJ2-1, with D possibly TRBD2 on 5 matching bases. Germline V gene data show CDR1 as MNHEY and CDR2 as SMNVEV (reference sequence). This CDR3 has 14 amino acids. V dropped 7 bases and J dropped 0 bases, with 10 bases sitting between them.

J is TRBJ1-6 and V is TRBV2; 7 nucleotides line up with TRBD1. V was pared by 0 bases and J by 6 bases, with 2 bases of the junction left unmatched. CDR3 size: 15 residues. The germline V gene has CDR1 SNHLY and CDR2 FYNNEI. Written as DNA, the CDR3 is TGTGCCAGCAGTGAAGCGCGGGACAGTAATTCACCCCTCCACTTT. Translating it yields CASSEARDSNSPLHF.